This T cell receptor beta chain appears in the sequencing data of a study of cytomegalovirus exposure and HLA in healthy donors (dated by TCRdb to the late 2010s). Regarding the research as a whole: In an earlier analysis of under 600 of the donors, approximately 260 Gb of sequence data and 90 million to 120 million unique TCR beta sequences from roughly 180 million T cells were reported. HLA typing included class I and class II loci at four-digit resolution. A later genetic analysis took genome-wide SNP genotypes for about three fifths of the 666 donors and used that subset as a discovery cohort. The study was designed to test whether signatures of past pathogen exposure could be identified by cataloging public T cell receptors. Among some 410 genotyped donors of the cohort, an average of approximately 250,000 unique TCR beta nucleotide sequences were sequenced per donor, roughly a sixth of them non-productive. High-throughput TCR immunosequencing, statistical association of individual TCRs with disease status, and machine learning were combined to predict cytomegalovirus infection status. All discovery cohort repertoires had been generated on a single sequencing platform. The study profiled the T cell repertoires of 500 to 800 subjects by immunosequencing and related them to cytomegalovirus serostatus. An earlier analysis of some 500 of the donors used high-throughput TCR beta sequencing to judge whether each TCR beta V gene segment behaved as functional or pseudogenic. A few DR-DQ haplotypes were treated as single units for association and clustering because of strong linkage in the cohort. The later analysis used no new phenotypic data to find candidate immune exposures, relying instead on TCR beta sequences and their occurrence across donors. Of the 398 genotyped donors, more than 75% were placed in the genetic ancestry cluster associated with self-reported Caucasian donors. Alongside the repertoire data, information on donor age, sex, ethnicity and CMV serostatus was compiled. An early release covering some 640 HLA-typed donors comprised approximately 290 gigabases of sequencing data and tens of millions of unique TCR sequences. Typing coverage differed by locus: A, B, C, DRB1 and DQB1 were typed in about 629-640 donors, DQA1 in 500 to 550, DPA1 in some 600, and DPB1 in just under 490. In addition to the first cohort of roughly 700 subjects, a separate validation cohort of 100 to 150 different subjects was used. To study patterns of TCR occurrence, a later analysis re-analyzed previously published TCR beta repertoires from 500 to 850 donors and added high-resolution HLA genotyping.

The library was built by means of the immunoSEQ multiplex PCR assay. The multiplex PCR relied on a mix of 60 forward primers for TCR Vbeta segments and 13 reverse primers for TCR Jbeta segments. The CDR3 region of rearranged TCR beta genes was amplified from genomic DNA with a multiplex PCR assay. On the Illumina HiSeq System, the amplified TCR beta libraries were sequenced as 87-base-pair reads. In the original analysis: In a later analysis, roughly 80 million unique TCR beta chains were counted across the roughly 610 repertoires, and approximately 11 million of these chains were shared by at least two donors. Raw reads were error-corrected and collapsed into unique sequences with a nearest-neighbor algorithm that merged closely related sequences to remove PCR and sequencing errors. V, D and J gene segments were assigned by aligning CDR3 sequences to IMGT reference sequences. Each retained sequence needed at least a six-nucleotide match to both a V gene segment and a J gene segment. A rearrangement was called productive if the CDR3 had no stop codons and remained in frame with V and J, and every other rearrangement was called non-productive. Following IMGT convention, CDR3 was defined as the stretch from the second conserved V-encoded cysteine up to the conserved J-encoded phenylalanine. The earlier analysis of about 590 of the donors excluded sequences that lacked an unambiguous match to a single V gene segment. An earlier analysis of fewer than 750 of the donors classified V segments as functional when productive rearrangements were above 56.7% and as segregating when the standard deviation between donors was above 5%. A statistical classification framework was developed to diagnose cytomegalovirus status using the catalog of TCR beta chain sequences. V and J gene assignment, in a later analysis, came from comparing TCR nucleotide sequences with IMGT/GENE-DB human TR gene sequences. Using the TCRdist pipeline, a later analysis assigned CDR3 sequences along with most-parsimonious VDJ recombination scenarios. In a later analysis, every TCR beta chain was defined by the combination of its CDR3 amino acid sequence and its V-gene family, and reads without a unique V-gene family were dropped. A later analysis removed over 500 highly shared, low-generation-probability nucleotide sequences to deal with suspected cross-contamination and a sequencing artifact. A later analysis calculated a clonal expansion index for each public chain from normalized within-repertoire ranks of inferred template counts. In a later analysis, generation probabilities were computed using a VDJ recombination model fitted to out-of-frame rearrangements, and the results were checked against IGoR. In a later analysis, TCR-TCR, TCR-HLA and TCR-CMV co-occurrence was scored with hypergeometric tests, and a repertoire-size bias correction was applied to TCR pairs. A later analysis estimated false discovery rates by permuting HLA or CMV assignments 20 times. In a later analysis, co-occurring TCRs were grouped using DBSCAN, and TCRdist sequence similarity was added for clustering within HLA-allele-positive subsets. Repertoires with fewer than 30,000 or more than 120,000 public chains, plus five repertoires with anomalous nucleotide sharing, were excluded from co-occurrence clustering. The table comes from immuneACCESS by way of TCRdb, which keeps in-frame sequences with V and J called. Part of the clones is missing from these tables; in studies checked, under half for an unresolved V gene and the rest for unknown reasons. V, J and clone size were drawn from that table, and D and trimming were deduced from the DNA. In this sample's table one finds some 120,000 clones. Of the sample, roughly 2% is held by the ten largest clones.

For CDR1 and CDR2, the germline V gene lists SGHTA and FQGNSA. Inclusive of the bounding cysteine and phenylalanine, the CDR3 is 17 residues long. The retained sequence is limited to the CDR3, 51 bases, with the frame set at the first base. Clipping removes 5 bases from V and 3 bases from J, with 11 as the unmatched junction base count. Regarding this clone: Which antigen it targets is not known.

Results and caveats for the whole study, not just this receptor: A further reported finding was that TCR beta sequences accurately predicted the HLA-A and HLA-B alleles for most subjects in the first cohort. The only immune exposure information available for the cohort was CMV serostatus. Several of the top co-occurrence clusters appeared to be linked to parvovirus B19, influenza, CMV and Epstein-Barr virus, according to a later analysis. The study gave a list of 150 to 200 TCR beta chains associated with cytomegalovirus. This cohort had only TCR beta chains sequenced, and the lack of alpha or paired-chain data limited which features could be detected. Approximately 18 rarely observed V segments, including chromosome 9 orphons, were excluded from the earlier analysis of approximately 500 of the donors because counts were too low. In a later analysis, TCR association rates were found to vary across HLA loci, with the most associated TCRs seen for DRB1 alleles and the fewest for HLA-C alleles. V-gene and J-gene trimming of TCR beta chains was associated with a missense DCLRE1C variant in a later genetic analysis, and the association was replicated in an independent cohort. Linkage disequilibrium might explain the correlated functional status among segregating V segments, but an unknown experimental factor could not be excluded. According to a later genetic analysis, donors in an Asian-associated ancestry cluster had fewer N-insertions in productive TCRs than the roughly 670-donor mean. Compared with equally common non-associated chains, HLA-associated TCR beta chains in a later analysis were more clonally expanded and had lower generation probabilities. A group of highly shared sequence variants was considered likely to be a technical artifact of the sequencing pipeline. A later analysis associated 15,000 to 20,000 TCR beta sequences with specific HLA alleles at a false discovery rate of 0.05. Most TCR sequences were seen in very few donors, while some public TCRs were found in many individuals. In vitro tests confirmed that a few of the cytomegalovirus-associated TCR beta chains recognize cytomegalovirus antigens. In an earlier analysis of around 600 of the donors, most TCR beta V segments appeared in productive rearrangements about 87% or about 30% of the time, broadly matching IMGT annotations. Because the 87-base-pair reads could not distinguish some IMGT-functional V segments, including TRBV6-2 and TRBV6-3, those segments were excluded. Strong co-occurrence of HLA alleles, especially DR and DQ, made assigning TCR associations to individual alleles difficult. Roughly uniform sequencing depth across donors was assumed in presence/absence analyses, although this assumption may not hold. According to a later analysis, most CMV-associated TCR beta chains appeared to be HLA-restricted, and the HLA associations seemed to be driven largely by CMV exposure. The classifier was reported to diagnose cytomegalovirus status with high specificity and sensitivity in both the original cohort and the validation cohort. The authors suggested that the approach could potentially be generalized to other disease states and immunological phenotypes. HLA typing was unavailable for some donors at each locus, so association tests used only the typed subset.

The cohort comprised several hundred healthy bone marrow donors. At the time of sampling, every cohort member was nominally healthy, though immune exposures that went unrecorded were likely present. The donor was CMV seronegative and belonged to the group of over 300 seronegative cohort members. A peripheral blood sample was provided by each donor, and peripheral blood mononuclear cells were used for TCR beta sequencing. Genomic DNA extraction from the blood cell samples was performed with the Qiagen DNeasy Blood Extraction Kit. The sequencing sample was made of PBMCs. The sequence joins TRBV7-2 to TRBJ1-2, with 11 bases in between that match TRBD1. The receptor was derived from a woman aged 55-70 years in good health and CMV-seronegative. The CDR3 protein sequence reads: CASSPLDRGLKDYGYTF. Read as DNA, the sequence is TGTGCCAGCAGCCCCCTGGACAGGGGGCTTAAGGACTATGGCTACACCTTC.